These 27 T cell receptor beta chains came from one sample sequenced in a study of graft-versus-host responses after intestinal transplantation. Sequenced by immunoSEQ multiplex PCR; TCRdb stores in-frame clones only, minus some. This sample has roughly 19,000 clones, with approximately 95% found just once. Source: PBMCs, taken 23 days after intestinal transplant. Receptors originate from a human patient who received an intestinal transplant, so some T cells may come from the graft donor.

This chain uses TRBV7-9 with TRBJ1-2; the match to TRBD1 covers 7 bases. Per germline, CDR1 SEHNR and CDR2 FQNEAQ (reference sequence). V dropped 1 base and J dropped 0; count of bases not matched to a gene: 5. This CDR3 is built from 16 residues. The CDR3 loop is CASSLGTGNSNYGYTF. The CDR3 region has the DNA TGTGCCAGCAGCTTAGGGACAGGAAATTCTAACTATGGCTACACCTTC.

The CDR3 protein is CASTAGGSYNEQFF. Here the CDR3 DNA reads TGTGCCAGCACAGCGGGGGGCTCCTACAATGAGCAGTTCTTC. The V and J genes are TRBV6-1 and TRBJ2-1; TRBD2 aligns across 9 bases. The CDR3 sequence is 14 residues long. Trimming cost V 7 bases and J 0 bases; bases outside gene matches: 1. CDR1 and CDR2 (germline): MNHNS, SASEGT.

This chain links TRBV7-7 with TRBJ2-7, with 7 nucleotides matching TRBD2. Losses at the gene ends were 1 base for V and 3 bases for J; bases not matched to a gene: 0. CDR3 length equals 13 residues. The V gene's germline CDR1 is SSHAT and CDR2 FNYEAQ (reference sequence). CDR3 amino acids: CASSLGGGYEQYF. DNA of the CDR3: TGTGCCAGCAGCTTAGGGGGGGGCTACGAGCAGTACTTC.

The chain links TRBV15 to TRBJ2-7; 9 nucleotides line up with TRBD1. CDR1 LNHNV and CDR2 YYDKDF come from the germline V gene (reference sequence). The length of the CDR3 is 13 residues. V gave up 5 bases and J gave up 5 bases; unmatched junction bases: 4. CDR3 region: CATSGDREDEQYF. In nucleotides, the CDR3 is TGTGCCACCAGCGGGGACAGGGAAGACGAGCAGTACTTC. The variable domain in full, completed from reference TRBV15 and TRBJ2-7, reads DAMVIQNPRYQVTQFGKPVTLSCSQTLNHNVMYWYQQKSSQAPKLLFHYYDKDFNNEADTPDNFQSRRPNTSFCFLDIRSPGLGDTAMYLCATSGDREDEQYFGPGTRLTVT.

This chain connects TRBV5-6 to TRBJ1-1; weak D call: TRBD1 (6 bases). The germline V gene has CDR1 SGHDT and CDR2 YYEEEE. CDR3 length: 14 amino acids. Trimming pared 3 bases from V and 1 base from J, leaving 10 bases between. CDR3 sequence reads: CASSSGQTNTEAFF. For the CDR3, the DNA is TGTGCCAGCAGCTCAGGACAGACGAACACTGAAGCTTTCTTT.

This chain connects TRBV6-5 to TRBJ2-7; possibly TRBD1 for D (6 bases). There are 15 residues in the CDR3. Trimming took 9 bases from V and 1 from J, leaving 19 bases between them. Germline CDR1 is MNHEY and CDR2 is SVGAGI. The CDR3 here is CASMERGGRSYEQYF. Here the CDR3 DNA reads TGTGCCAGTATGGAACGAGGGGGACGGTCCTACGAGCAGTACTTC.

This sequence joins TRBV7-8 and TRBJ1-5, with D unclear. V was cut by 3 bases and J by 4 bases, with 25 bases left in between. The CDR3 loop spans 19 amino acids. Germline assignment: CDR1 SGHVS and CDR2 FQNEAQ. CDR3 in DNA: TGTGCCAGCAGCTTGACCACAAGGGAAGGAATCAAGAGGAATCAGCCCCAGCATTTT. Amino acid sequence: CASSLTTREGIKRNQPQHF.

The V and J genes are TRBV4-1 and TRBJ2-2; a weak D match, TRBD1 (6 bases). Germline CDR1 reads MGHRA; CDR2 reads YSYEKL. The ends were cut back, 0 bases at V and 0 bases at J, with 14 bases in the middle. This CDR3 contains 18 residues. CDR3 loop: CASSQEDNRETNTGELFF. As DNA, the CDR3 is TGCGCCAGCAGCCAAGAAGATAACAGGGAAACGAACACCGGGGAGCTGTTTTTT.

The J gene is TRBJ2-7, the V gene TRBV5-6; the D gene is possibly TRBD1 (5 bases). The germline CDR1 and CDR2 sequences are SGHDT and YYEEEE. The CDR3 contains 15 residues. The germline V and J ends were trimmed by 1 base and 4 bases, with 15 bases remaining between them. In DNA, the CDR3 is TGTGCCAGCAGCTTGTATGCCTCAGGGCCGTACGAGCAGTACTTC. This gives the protein CASSLYASGPYEQYF.

The chain employs TRBV6-1 and TRBJ2-3, with unresolved D. Between the trimmed V and J ends, which lost 1 base and 2 bases, there was a span of 7 bases. This CDR3 is built from 14 residues. The germline V gene has CDR1 MNHNS and CDR2 SASEGT. The DNA for the CDR3 is TGTGCCAGCAGTGAAGAAAACCCCACAGATACGCAGTATTTT. It is translated as CASSEENPTDTQYF.

J is TRBJ1-3 and V is TRBV28; no firm D call. The germline V gene encodes CDR1 MDHEN and CDR2 SYDVKM. The CDR3 length is 14 residues. Trimming stripped 7 bases from V and 4 bases from J, with 14 bases between. CDR3 loop: CASTPPGIGNTIYF. The DNA of the CDR3 is TGTGCCAGCACCCCCCCGGGCATCGGAAACACCATATATTTT. The whole variable domain, filled in from reference TRBV28 and TRBJ1-3, reads DVKVTQSSRYLVKRTGEKVFLECVQDMDHENMFWYRQDPGLGLRLIYFSYDVKMKEKGDIPEGYSVSREKKERFSLILESASTNQTSMYLCASTPPGIGNTIYFGEGSWLTVV.

This clone was seen a handful of times. This rearrangement joins TRBV27 to TRBJ1-2, with D perhaps matching TRBD1 (5 bases). The CDR3 sequence is 12 residues long. The ends were cut back, 6 bases at V and 8 bases at J, with 13 bases in the middle. Germline-derived CDR1 and CDR2 are MNHEY and SMNVEV (reference sequence). The CDR3 nucleotides are TGTGCCAGCAGAGATACCGGGGGGGGCTACACCTTC. Its translation is CASRDTGGGYTF.

This chain uses TRBV6-5 with TRBJ2-3; D is possibly TRBD2 (6 bases). The CDR3 loop spans 15 amino acids. Per the germline V gene, CDR1 is MNHEY and CDR2 is SVGAGI. Trimming took off 1 base at V and 1 base at J, with 9 bases between the two ends. The CDR3 here is CASSYFSGGTDTQYF. The CDR3 DNA is TGTGCCAGCAGTTACTTCTCGGGAGGCACAGATACGCAGTATTTT.

The chain combines TRBV5-4 with TRBJ1-2, with D unclear. The CDR3 is made up of 16 amino acids. Trimming stripped 7 bases from V and 4 bases from J, with 23 bases between. Germline lookup yields CDR1 SGHNT and CDR2 YYREEE (reference sequence). CDR3 sequence reads: CASRVLIPGKTYGYTF. CDR3 coding DNA: TGTGCCAGCCGCGTACTCATACCAGGAAAGACCTATGGCTACACCTTC.

The chain joins TRBV19 to TRBJ2-3; D gene uncertain. V was shortened by 5 bases and J by 3 bases, with 9 bases between the two germline ends. The CDR3 has 13 amino acids. Germline V gives CDR1 LNHDA, CDR2 SQIVND (reference sequence). DNA for the CDR3: TGTGCCAGTAGTGTCGTAGGGACAGATACGCAGTATTTT. Residues: CASSVVGTDTQYF. Supplemented by reference TRBV19 and TRBJ2-3, the full variable domain reads DGGITQSPKYLFRKEGQNVTLSCEQNLNHDAMYWYRQDPGQGLRLIYYSQIVNDFQKGDIAEGYSVSREKKESFPLTVTSAQKNPTAFYLCASSVVGTDTQYFGPGTRLTVL.

The rearrangement uses TRBV28 and TRBJ2-1; maybe TRBD1 (5 bases). V was trimmed by 3 bases and J by 2 bases, leaving 17 bases between them. Germline CDR1 and CDR2: MDHEN and SYDVKM. This CDR3 region has 17 residues. Here the CDR3 reads CASSLAQGRATYNEQFF. For the CDR3, the DNA is TGTGCCAGCAGTTTGGCTCAGGGCAGGGCAACCTACAATGAGCAGTTCTTC. The full variable domain, with the rest looked up from reference TRBV28 and TRBJ2-1, is DVKVTQSSRYLVKRTGEKVFLECVQDMDHENMFWYRQDPGLGLRLIYFSYDVKMKEKGDIPEGYSVSREKKERFSLILESASTNQTSMYLCASSLAQGRATYNEQFFGPGTRLTVL.

The DNA for the CDR3 is TGTGCCAGCAGTTTACGGTTTGGGGGGTGGGAGACCCAGTACTTC. Its translation: CASSLRFGGWETQYF. The V call is TRBV27, the J call TRBJ2-5; D may be TRBD2 (6 bases). The CDR3 spans 15 residues. V was trimmed by 2 bases and J by 5 bases, leaving 15 bases between them. CDR1 is MNHEY and CDR2 is SMNVEV in the germline V gene (reference sequence).

This rearrangement joins TRBV27 to TRBJ2-4; D unclear. V gave up 0 bases and J gave up 0 bases, with 9 bases separating them. This CDR3 is 16 amino acids long. Germline-derived CDR1 and CDR2 are MNHEY and SMNVEV (reference sequence). The CDR3 DNA follows: TGTGCCAGCAGTTTATCGCAGGCACTAGCCAAAAACATTCAGTACTTC. It specifies CASSLSQALAKNIQYF.

Remarks on this clone: An end of the junction does not agree with germline; a read error may underlie this. The rearrangement uses TRBV6-1 and TRBJ1-1; D might be TRBD1 (6 bases). CDR1 and CDR2 from the germline V gene are MNHNS and SASEGT. The CDR3 runs to 12 residues. The CDR3 is CASSEDSFGASF. For the CDR3, the DNA is TGTGCCAGCAGTGAGGACAGTTTTGGAGCTTCCTTT.

CDR3 loop: CASSYGRTANEKLFF. The CDR3 bases are TGTGCCAGCAGTTACGGTCGGACAGCTAATGAAAAACTGTTTTTT. The rearrangement uses TRBV6-6 and TRBJ1-4; D might be TRBD1 (6 bases). The V end was cut by 2 bases, the J end by 3 bases, with 10 bases between. Per germline, CDR1 MNHNY and CDR2 SVGAGI (reference sequence). This CDR3 has 15 residues.

V gene TRBV13 combines with J gene TRBJ2-3; possible D gene TRBD2, 6 bases. The germline V gene has CDR1 PRHDT and CDR2 FYEKMQ (reference sequence). The V gene lost 2 bases and the J gene lost 0 bases, with 12 bases spanning the gap. The CDR3 covers 16 residues. The CDR3 sequence is CASSLTVGGSTDTQYF. The CDR3 DNA is TGTGCCAGCAGCTTAACTGTGGGAGGCAGCACAGATACGCAGTATTTT.

V and J are TRBV5-1 and TRBJ2-6, with 8 bases matching TRBD1. This CDR3 has 21 amino acids. The germline CDR1 and CDR2 sequences are SGHRS and YFSETQ. Losses at the gene ends were 1 base for V and 1 base for J; bases not matched to a gene: 16. The CDR3 DNA reads TGCGCCAGCAGCTTGAGGGGTTGGGACAGGCGCCTTTCTTCTGGGGCCAACGTCCTGACTTTC. Its translation: CASSLRGWDRRLSSGANVLTF.

The chain has TRBV11-2 and TRBJ2-5, with 8 bases lining up with TRBD1. Germline V gene sequence: CDR1 SGHAT, CDR2 FQNNGV. V was pared by 5 bases and J by 2 bases, with 7 bases of the junction left unmatched. The CDR3 totals 15 residues. The CDR3 here is CASSAGQGSQETQYF. In DNA form, the CDR3 reads TGTGCCAGCAGCGCAGGACAGGGATCGCAAGAGACCCAGTACTTC. Using reference TRBV11-2 and TRBJ2-5 for the parts outside the CDR3, the full variable domain is EAGVAQSPRYKIIEKRQSVAFWCNPISGHATLYWYQQILGQGPKLLIQFQNNGVVDDSQLPKDRFSAERLKGVDSTLKIQPAKLEDSAVYLCASSAGQGSQETQYFGPGTRLLVL.

The chain has TRBV5-1 and TRBJ2-5; D assignment may be TRBD1 or TRBD2 (6 bases each). The ends were cut back, 2 bases at V and 5 bases at J, with 13 bases in the middle. This CDR3 region has 14 residues. Germline-derived CDR1 and CDR2 are SGHRS and YFSETQ. DNA for the CDR3: TGCGCCAGCAGCTTAGGGGGAGGCCGGGAGACCCAGTACTTC. This translates into CASSLGGGRETQYF.

This clone was counted once. The chain recombines TRBV27 with TRBJ2-1; D is possibly TRBD1 or TRBD2 (5 bases each). The CDR3 runs to 15 residues. The germline CDR1 and CDR2 sequences are MNHEY and SMNVEV (reference sequence). Trimming removed 6 bases from V and 5 bases from J, with 17 bases in between. The CDR3 loop reads CASSIPGALDNEQFF. CDR3 in DNA: TGTGCCAGCAGCATTCCCGGGGCCCTTGACAATGAGCAGTTCTTC.

The chain recombines TRBV11-3 with TRBJ2-1; D unresolved. Germline V gene data show CDR1 as SGHNT and CDR2 as YENEEA. The CDR3 is 13 residues long. V shed 5 bases and J shed 6 bases, with 11 bases lying between them. CDR3 nucleotide sequence: TGTGCCAGCAGCAGCCGACTGAGCAATGAGCAGTTCTTC. It yields the protein CASSSRLSNEQFF. Looking up the rest from reference TRBV11-3 and TRBJ2-1 gives the full variable domain: EAGVVQSPRYKIIEKKQPVAFWCNPISGHNTLYWYLQNLGQGPELLIRYENEEAVDDSQLPKDRFSAERLKGVDSTLKIQPAELGDSAVYLCASSSRLSNEQFFGPGTRLTVL.

The rearrangement links TRBV21-1 to TRBJ2-1; whether TRBD1, the table's D call, matches the DNA was not checked. TRBV21-1 is marked as a pseudogene. This CDR3 is built from 22 residues. The DNA of the CDR3 is TGTGCCAGCAGCCACCGCTATTGGACAGGTTCCTTTGGACGGAGCTCCTACAATGAGCAGTTCTTC. This encodes CASSHRYWTGSFGRSSYNEQFF.